The 25 T cell receptor beta chains presented below share a single source sample, sequenced in a study of cytomegalovirus exposure and HLA in healthy donors. Primers included in the PCR were 60 Vbeta and 13 Jbeta primers. Sequencing was performed with immunoSEQ multiplex PCR; in TCRdb, only in-frame clones are kept and a portion is missing. The data show over 200,000 clones, roughly 79% seen once. The sequenced material came from PBMCs. These receptors were taken from a middle-aged woman in good health and CMV-seronegative.

This clone was detected once. This chain connects TRBV19 to TRBJ1-1, with 10 positions matching TRBD1. CDR1 and CDR2 (germline): LNHDA, SQIVND (reference sequence). The CDR3 is made up of 14 amino acids. Trimming at V came to 4 bases and at J to 1 base, leaving 0 bases not matched to a gene. The CDR3 DNA is TGTGCCAGTAGTAGGACAGGGGGGAACACTGAAGCTTTCTTT. Its translation is CASSRTGGNTEAFF.

This rearrangement joins TRBV29-1 to TRBJ2-7, with TRBD2 matching 12 bases. V was pared by 7 bases and J by 0 bases, with 7 bases of the junction left unmatched. There are 15 residues in the CDR3. Germline assignment: CDR1 SQVTM and CDR2 ANQGSEA. CDR3 DNA: TGCAGCGCAGCGACTAGCGGGGGCACCTCCTACGAGCAGTACTTC. This gives the protein CSAATSGGTSYEQYF.

The chain links TRBV19 to TRBJ2-7; a weak D match, TRBD1 (5 bases). Trimming took 3 bases from V and 5 from J, leaving 14 bases between them. This CDR3 contains 14 residues. Germline lookup yields CDR1 LNHDA and CDR2 SQIVND (reference sequence). CDR3 in DNA: TGTGCCAGTAGTATTGGACAATCTTCCAACGAGCAGTACTTC. It codes for CASSIGQSSNEQYF.

Only a few counts were recorded for this clone. The chain employs TRBV6-1 and TRBJ2-7; a possible D gene is TRBD1 (6 bases). The ends were cut back, 6 bases at V and 0 bases at J, with 12 bases in the middle. This CDR3 has 14 residues. CDR1 and CDR2 from the germline V gene are MNHNS and SASEGT. CDR3 sequence reads: CASRTAQGSYEQYF. CDR3 nucleotide sequence: TGTGCCAGCAGGACTGCACAGGGCTCCTACGAGCAGTACTTC.

The chain employs TRBV7-2 and TRBJ1-5; tentatively, D is TRBD1 (6 bases). Per the germline V gene, CDR1 is SGHTA and CDR2 is FQGNSA. The CDR3 totals 15 residues. The V end lost 3 bases, the J end lost 9 bases, and 18 bases lay between the germline ends. CDR3 sequence: CASSFGGPGRWPQHF. The CDR3 region has the DNA TGTGCCAGCAGCTTCGGGGGGCCCGGGCGATGGCCCCAGCATTTT.

The DNA of the CDR3 is TGTGCCAGCAGCCGAGAGGCACAACTGGGAGCTTTCTTT. It yields the protein CASSREAQLGAFF. The chain joins TRBV28 to TRBJ1-1; no reliable D call. Trimming pared 6 bases from V and 10 bases from J, leaving 18 bases between. This CDR3 region has 13 residues. CDR1 and CDR2 (germline): MDHEN, SYDVKM.

This chain connects TRBV10-3 to TRBJ2-5, with D unclear. Gene TRBJ2-7 matches the end of the DNA better, so the J call may be wrong. The CDR3 length is 14 residues. From germline, CDR1 is ENHRY and CDR2 SYGVKD. DNA for the CDR3: TGTGCCATCAGTGACCCCAGGAATACCTACGAGCAGTACTTC. Its translation is CAISDPRNTYEQYF.

The chain is built from TRBV5-1 and TRBJ1-4; D is possibly TRBD1 (6 bases). CDR1 and CDR2 (germline): SGHRS, YFSETQ. Trimming pared 0 bases from V and 6 bases from J, leaving 12 bases between. This CDR3 comprises 15 residues. Here the CDR3 DNA reads TGCGCCAGCAGCTTGGTAAACAGGGCGGATGAAAAACTGTTTTTT. Amino acid sequence: CASSLVNRADEKLFF.

The V gene is TRBV12-5, the J gene TRBJ1-5; D might be TRBD1 (6 bases). V lost 6 bases, J lost 3 bases, and 15 bases lay in between. This CDR3 spans 15 amino acids. CDR1 is LGHNT, CDR2 FRNRAP, per germline. The CDR3 DNA reads TGTGCTAGTGGCCTGGGACAAGCCATCAATCAGCCCCAGCATTTT. Translated: CASGLGQAINQPQHF.

The chain employs TRBV2 and TRBJ2-7; D is ambiguous. This CDR3 has 15 amino acids. V was cut by 1 base and J by 0 bases, with 10 bases left in between. Per germline, CDR1 SNHLY and CDR2 FYNNEI. CDR3 nucleotide sequence: TGTGCCAGCAGTGAAGGCCCCGGGTCCTCCTACGAGCAGTACTTC. This codes for CASSEGPGSSYEQYF.

The gene calls are TRBV29-1 and TRBJ2-5; tentative D call: TRBD2 (5 bases). The J call may not be correct, given that the DNA end is closer to TRBJ2-7. Germline V gene sequence: CDR1 SQVTM, CDR2 ANQGSEA. The CDR3 loop spans 13 amino acids. Written as DNA, the CDR3 is TGCAGCGTTGTAAAGTCCGGGGTAGACGAGCAGTACTTC. Its translation is CSVVKSGVDEQYF.

This clone has more than one count but fewer than ten. This chain joins TRBV7-9 and TRBJ1-1; D perhaps matches TRBD1 (6 bases). The CDR3 has 14 residues. Germline V lookup: CDR1 SEHNR, CDR2 FQNEAQ (reference sequence). The V gene lost 5 bases and the J gene lost 4 bases, with 14 bases spanning the gap. The CDR3 bases are TGTGCCAGCAGCCCCATACAAGGGGGCACTGAAGCTTTCTTT. Translated, it gives CASSPIQGGTEAFF.

This clone was counted between two and nine times. The CDR3 sequence: CASSPSGLETQYF. The DNA of the CDR3 is TGTGCCAGCAGCCCATCGGGGTTGGAGACCCAGTACTTC. The chain uses TRBV7-9 and TRBJ2-5, with TRBD2 as a possible D gene (5 bases). Germline assignment: CDR1 SEHNR and CDR2 FQNEAQ (reference sequence). This CDR3 comprises 13 residues. The germline V and J ends were trimmed by 5 bases and 5 bases, with 12 bases remaining between them.

CDR3 amino acids: CASSPQGNTEAFF. The CDR3 DNA reads TGTGCCAGCAGTCCCCAGGGGAACACTGAAGCTTTCTTT. This chain connects TRBV27 to TRBJ1-1; maybe TRBD1 (5 bases). This CDR3 region has 13 residues. V lost 5 bases and J 1 base, leaving 8 bases between the germline ends. Germline CDR1 MNHEY, CDR2 SMNVEV (reference sequence).

The gene calls are TRBV29-1 and TRBJ1-1, with D hard to call. CDR3 size: 13 residues. Germline-derived CDR1 and CDR2 are SQVTM and ANQGSEA. Trimming pared 0 bases from V and 0 bases from J, leaving 5 bases between. CDR3 coding DNA: TGCAGCGTTGAAGATCCCTTGAACACTGAAGCTTTCTTT. Protein sequence: CSVEDPLNTEAFF. Filled out from reference TRBV29-1 and TRBJ1-1, the complete variable domain reads SAVISQKPSRDICQRGTSLTIQCQVDSQVTMMFWYRQQPGQSLTLIATANQGSEATYESGFVIDKFPISRPNLTFSTLTVSNMSPEDSSIYLCSVEDPLNTEAFFGQGTRLTVV.

The genes are TRBV5-4 and TRBJ1-1; D is ambiguous. The V end lost 4 bases, the J end lost 5 bases, and 18 bases lay between the germline ends. The CDR3 extends over 15 amino acids. Germline CDR1 SGHNT, CDR2 YYREEE (reference sequence). The CDR3 loop is CASSSYLGAGTEAFF. The CDR3 region has the DNA TGTGCCAGCAGCAGCTACCTTGGTGCGGGGACTGAAGCTTTCTTT.

The chain is built from TRBV7-6 and TRBJ2-5, with 8 bases that match TRBD2. Germline V gives CDR1 SGHVS, CDR2 FNYEAQ. J was trimmed by 4 bases and V by 1 base; bases with no gene match: 5. The CDR3 sequence is 15 residues long. Here the CDR3 DNA reads TGTGCCAGCAGCTTAGGAGGGCTAGCGGGAGAGACCCAGTACTTC. Translation gives CASSLGGLAGETQYF.

This chain links TRBV7-6 with TRBJ1-5; 9 nucleotides agree with TRBD1. This CDR3 spans 19 amino acids. J lost 1 base, V lost 4 bases, and 14 bases had no gene match. CDR1 SGHVS and CDR2 FNYEAQ come from the germline V gene. The CDR3: CASSCSAGTGKMSNQPQHF. The CDR3 DNA reads as TGTGCCAGCAGCTGCTCTGCCGGGACAGGGAAAATGAGCAATCAGCCCCAGCATTTT.

This chain uses TRBV5-1 with TRBJ2-1, with a tentative D call TRBD2 (6 bases). The V gene lost 2 bases and the J gene lost 7 bases, with 10 bases spanning the gap. Germline loops: CDR1 SGHRS, CDR2 YFSETQ. The CDR3 length is 13 residues. CDR3 in amino acids: CASSFSGENEQFF. CDR3 nucleotide sequence: TGCGCCAGCAGCTTCTCGGGGGAGAATGAGCAGTTCTTC.

This chain connects TRBV6-6 to TRBJ1-1; 7 bases align to TRBD1. Germline assignment: CDR1 MNHNY and CDR2 SVGAGI (reference sequence). After removal of 5 bases from V and 6 bases from J, the junction contained 6 bases not matched to a gene. The CDR3 is 13 residues long. The CDR3 DNA reads TGTGCCAGCAGTCGACAGGGCGGGGCTGAAGCTTTCTTT. Amino acid sequence: CASSRQGGAEAFF.

The chain carries TRBV30 and TRBJ2-7, with 10 nucleotides matching TRBD1. The junction had 11 bases not matched to a gene; V was cut back by 3 bases and J by 3 bases. This CDR3 region has 16 residues. CDR1 and CDR2 (germline): GTSNPN, SVGIG (reference sequence). The CDR3 loop is CAWRAMTGGANYEQYF. The CDR3 bases are TGTGCCTGGAGGGCCATGACAGGGGGCGCCAACTACGAGCAGTACTTC.

This chain uses TRBV14 with TRBJ2-5, with 9 bases matching TRBD1. The CDR3 runs to 13 residues. CDR1 SGHDN and CDR2 FVKESK come from the germline V gene. Germline trimming cut 4 bases from V and 5 bases from J; bases unmatched to any gene: 2. The CDR3 DNA follows: TGTGCCAGCAGCCTAGGGACAGGGGAGACCCAGTACTTC. Its translation: CASSLGTGETQYF.

The chain joins TRBV30 to TRBJ1-5; D possibly corresponds to TRBD1 (5 bases). Between the trimmed V and J ends, which lost 3 bases and 5 bases, there was a span of 14 bases. The germline CDR1 and CDR2 sequences are GTSNPN and SVGIG (reference sequence). The CDR3 is made up of 14 amino acids. DNA for the CDR3: TGTGCCTGGAGCCGGGACTCACTAGATCAGCCCCAGCATTTT. It yields the protein CAWSRDSLDQPQHF.

This rearrangement joins TRBV5-1 to TRBJ1-1; D ambiguous. V lost 0 bases to trimming and J lost 0 bases, with 12 bases between them. Germline V CDR1 and CDR2: SGHRS, YFSETQ. The length of the CDR3 is 16 residues. CDR3 sequence: CASSLALGMMNTEAFF. Here the CDR3 DNA reads TGCGCCAGCAGCTTGGCCTTGGGCATGATGAACACTGAAGCTTTCTTT.

A remark on this clone: The junction and the germline gene differ at one end; a read error may be behind it. The gene calls are TRBV27 and TRBJ1-5; unclear D gene. The CDR3 has 18 amino acids. Germline assignment: CDR1 MNHEY and CDR2 SMNVEV (reference sequence). DNA of the CDR3: TGTGCCAGCAGTTTAGACGGAGAAGAAAGCGGTGAGGATCAGCTCCAGCATTTT. Translation: CASSLDGEESGEDQLQHF.